These 26 T cell receptor beta chains came from one sample sequenced in a study of cytomegalovirus exposure and HLA in healthy donors (dated by TCRdb to the late 2010s). The library relied on the immunoSEQ multiplex PCR assay. As stored in TCRdb, this immuneACCESS dataset retains in-frame rearrangements with V and J assigned. A fraction of the clones does not appear; measured against another copy, unresolved V genes explain less than half of the discrepancy, and the remainder lacks a known reason. The sample data list 300,000 or so clones, and 88% of these were observed just once. The top ten hold around 0.88% of the sample. The sequenced sample was PBMCs. These receptors all come from a man younger than 45 in good health and CMV-seronegative.

In DNA, the CDR3 is TGCGCCAGCAGCCAAGAAACGTTTGGGACTCCGGGTGGCTACACCTTC. This gives the protein CASSQETFGTPGGYTF. The V and J genes are TRBV4-3 and TRBJ1-2, with TRBD1 as a possible D gene (5 bases). V was trimmed by 0 bases and J by 7 bases, leaving 18 bases between them. Germline CDR1 is LGHNA and CDR2 is YSLEER. CDR3 size: 16 residues.

This sequence joins TRBV11-3 and TRBJ1-3, with a tentative D call TRBD1 (5 bases). The germline CDR1 and CDR2 sequences are SGHNT and YENEEA. V was shortened by 4 bases and J by 0 bases, with 7 bases between the two germline ends. The CDR3 is made up of 14 amino acids. CDR3 sequence: CASSSGGSGNTIYF. The CDR3 DNA reads TGTGCCAGCAGCTCCGGGGGCTCTGGAAACACCATATATTTT.

The chain has TRBV5-6 and TRBJ2-3, with a weak D call TRBD2 (7 bases). The ends were cut back, 0 bases at V and 2 bases at J, with 10 bases in the middle. Germline CDR1 SGHDT, CDR2 YYEEEE. The CDR3 extends over 15 amino acids. CDR3 sequence: CASSLAGGPTDTQYF. The DNA of the CDR3 is TGTGCCAGCAGCTTGGCCGGGGGGCCCACAGATACGCAGTATTTT.

The chain couples TRBV5-1 to TRBJ1-1; D may be TRBD1 (5 bases). Germline CDR1 and CDR2: SGHRS and YFSETQ. The CDR3 runs 11 residues. V lost 4 bases to trimming and J lost 8 bases, with 9 bases between them. Written as DNA, the CDR3 is TGCGCCAGCAGCCAGGACAAGGAAGCTTTCTTT. Protein: CASSQDKEAFF. Drawing the rest from reference TRBV5-1 and TRBJ1-1, the complete variable domain is KAGVTQTPRYLIKTRGQQVTLSCSPISGHRSVSWYQQTPGQGLQFLFEYFSETQRNKGNFPGRFSGRQFSNSRSEMNVSTLELGDSALYLCASSQDKEAFFGQGTRLTVV.

This chain links TRBV6-6 with TRBJ2-1; 14 bases line up with TRBD2. With 4 bases clipped from V and 10 bases from J, the junction kept 6 bases outside the gene matches. The CDR3 runs to 15 residues. Germline V CDR1 and CDR2: MNHNY, SVGAGI (reference sequence). The CDR3: CASSLTSGGAQEQFF. CDR3 bases: TGTGCCAGCAGTTTGACTAGCGGGGGGGCCCAGGAGCAGTTCTTC.

V gene TRBV5-1 combines with J gene TRBJ1-1; D call uncertain. Per the germline V gene, CDR1 is SGHRS and CDR2 is YFSETQ. Trimming removed 0 bases at V and 7 bases at J, with 10 bases between. The CDR3 length is 13 residues. The chain's CDR3 is CASSLESRFEAFF. In DNA form, the CDR3 reads TGCGCCAGCAGCTTGGAGTCGAGATTTGAAGCTTTCTTT.

The gene calls are TRBV6-5 and TRBJ2-7; 8 positions match TRBD1. Losses at the gene ends were 3 bases for V and 3 bases for J; bases not matched to a gene: 7. This CDR3 spans 15 amino acids. The germline V gene encodes CDR1 MNHEY and CDR2 SVGAGI. The CDR3 loop reads CASSYRTGSSYEQYF. The DNA of the CDR3 is TGTGCCAGCAGTTATAGGACAGGGAGCAGCTACGAGCAGTACTTC.

The rearrangement uses TRBV28 and TRBJ1-1; 7 positions agree with TRBD1. The CDR3 is made up of 12 amino acids. The J segment lost 8 bases and the V segment lost 10 bases, leaving 10 bases of the junction unmatched. Per the germline V gene, CDR1 is MDHEN and CDR2 is SYDVKM. For the CDR3, the DNA is TGTGCCACCAAGCCCGGGACAGCAGAAGCTTTCTTT. Its translation: CATKPGTAEAFF.

The rearrangement links TRBV4-2 to TRBJ2-5; possibly TRBD2 for D (7 bases). V lost 1 base and J lost 14, with 20 bases in between. Germline CDR1 and CDR2: LGHNA and YNFKEQ. This CDR3 contains 14 residues. The CDR3 nucleotides are TGTGCCAGCAGCCAAGTTGCGGGGGCCATCCCCATTTACTTC. It yields the protein CASSQVAGAIPIYF.

The rearrangement joins TRBV7-7 to TRBJ2-7; D is unresolved. The V end lost 1 base, the J end lost 7 bases, and 11 bases lay between the germline ends. CDR3 length: 13 amino acids. Germline-derived CDR1 and CDR2 are SSHAT and FNYEAQ (reference sequence). This chain's CDR3 is CASSLDVLEEQYF. The CDR3, as DNA: TGTGCCAGCAGCTTAGACGTATTAGAGGAGCAGTACTTC.

In nucleotides, the CDR3 is TGTGCCAGCAGCTGGAGAGGGTGGAATCAGCCCCAGCATTTT. Translated: CASSWRGWNQPQHF. The chain is built from TRBV5-8 and TRBJ1-5, with D hard to call. The germline V and J ends were trimmed by 3 bases and 4 bases, with 11 bases remaining between them. The length of the CDR3 is 14 residues. Germline CDR1 is SGHTS and CDR2 is YDEGEE.

The J gene is TRBJ2-7, the V gene TRBV5-1; 9 positions match TRBD1. V lost 1 base, J lost 6 bases, and 5 bases stayed unmatched. Looked up from germline, CDR1 is SGHRS and CDR2 is YFSETQ. The CDR3 sequence is 14 residues long. The chain's CDR3 is CASSLWGQGSEQYF. Here the CDR3 DNA reads TGCGCCAGCAGCTTGTGGGGACAGGGTTCCGAGCAGTACTTC.

The rearrangement links TRBV6-1 to TRBJ2-7, with D perhaps matching TRBD1 (5 bases). CDR1 and CDR2 (germline): MNHNS, SASEGT. V shed 7 bases and J shed 3 bases, with 10 bases lying between them. The CDR3 has 12 amino acids. CDR3 sequence reads: CASIIQDYEQYF. In nucleotides, the CDR3 is TGTGCCAGCATTATACAGGACTACGAGCAGTACTTC.

The gene calls are TRBV30 and TRBJ1-1; D might be TRBD1 (5 bases). Trimming took off 3 bases at V and 1 base at J, with 15 bases between the two ends. Germline CDR1 reads GTSNPN; CDR2 reads SVGIG (reference sequence). CDR3 length equals 15 residues. This CDR3 is CAWRRTGHSNTEAFF. As DNA, the CDR3 is TGTGCCTGGAGGCGAACCGGACACTCGAACACTGAAGCTTTCTTT. The full variable domain, its missing parts supplied by reference TRBV30 and TRBJ1-1, is SQTIHQWPATLVQPVGSPLSLECTVEGTSNPNLYWYRQAAGRGLQLLFYSVGIGQISSEVPQNLSASRPQDRQFILSSKKLLLSDSGFYLCAWRRTGHSNTEAFFGQGTRLTVV.

This clone has only a few counts. V and J are TRBV9 and TRBJ1-4; 9 nucleotides match TRBD1. Germline V CDR1 and CDR2: SGDLS, YYNGEE. With V trimmed by 2 bases and J by 6 bases, 5 bases remained unmatched. The CDR3 runs 15 residues. CDR3 coding DNA: TGTGCCAGCAGCGTTTCAGGGACAGGGTATGAAAAACTGTTTTTT. Translated, it gives CASSVSGTGYEKLFF.

The chain combines TRBV11-2 with TRBJ2-3; a possible D gene is TRBD1 (5 bases). CDR3 length: 15 amino acids. From germline, CDR1 is SGHAT and CDR2 FQNNGV. The germline V and J ends were trimmed by 5 bases and 3 bases, with 15 bases remaining between them. CDR3 sequence (DNA): TGTGCCAGCAGCCCAATCAAAGGGGTAACAGATACGCAGTATTTT. This codes for CASSPIKGVTDTQYF.

V is TRBV4-1 and J is TRBJ2-5; 9 bases fit TRBD1. V lost 4 bases to trimming and J lost 2 bases; unmatched junction nucleotides: 5. CDR3 length: 15 amino acids. Germline V gene lookup returns CDR1 MGHRA and CDR2 YSYEKL. The CDR3 reads CASSRTGVDQETQYF. The CDR3 DNA reads as TGCGCCAGCAGCCGGACAGGGGTGGATCAAGAGACCCAGTACTTC.

This clone occurred once. The V call is TRBV28, the J call TRBJ1-5, with D possibly matching TRBD1 (6 bases). V was cut by 6 bases and J by 3 bases, with 9 bases left in between. Germline V gene data show CDR1 as MDHEN and CDR2 as SYDVKM. The CDR3 sequence is 13 residues long. The CDR3 here is CASRRDTNQPQHF. CDR3 DNA: TGTGCCAGCAGGAGGGACACCAATCAGCCCCAGCATTTT.

This chain joins TRBV15 and TRBJ2-7; D gene unclear. Germline V gene data show CDR1 as LNHNV and CDR2 as YYDKDF (reference sequence). Trimming removed 1 base from V and 1 base from J, with 5 bases in between. The CDR3 length is 13 residues. The CDR3 region is CATSRVPSYEQYF. The CDR3 bases are TGTGCCACCAGCAGAGTTCCTTCCTACGAGCAGTACTTC.

The CDR3 DNA reads as TGTGCCAGCAGCTTAGGGGCTTTAGCGCCTGAGCAGTTCTTC. It translates to CASSLGALAPEQFF. The V and J genes are TRBV11-2 and TRBJ2-1; D possibly corresponds to TRBD2 (5 bases). The V and J ends lost 1 base and 9 bases respectively, with 13 bases between them. This CDR3 is 14 amino acids long. Germline V gene data show CDR1 as SGHAT and CDR2 as FQNNGV.

The chain has TRBV2 and TRBJ1-6; possible D gene TRBD1, 5 bases. Trimming shortened V by 11 bases and J by 8 bases, and 16 bases separated the two germline ends. The CDR3 consists of 13 residues. Germline assignment: CDR1 SNHLY and CDR2 FYNNEI. CDR3: CAGAREDYSPLHF. CDR3 in DNA: TGTGCCGGGGCGAGGGAGGACTATTCACCCCTCCACTTT. The variable domain in full, with the rest retrieved from reference TRBV2 and TRBJ1-6, is EPEVTQTPSHQVTQMGQEVILRCVPISNHLYFYWYRQILGQKVEFLVSFYNNEISEKSEIFDDQFSVERPDGSNFTLKIRSTKLEDSAMYFCAGAREDYSPLHFGNGTRLTVT.

This clone appeared a single time. The same CDR3 arises from other DNA sequences in this sample as well. The chain recombines TRBV6-1 with TRBJ2-3; 10 positions match TRBD2. CDR3 size: 16 residues. After removal of 1 base from V and 1 base from J, the junction contained 2 bases not matched to a gene. Germline V gene data show CDR1 as MNHNS and CDR2 as SASEGT. The chain's CDR3 is CASSEVLAGGTDTQYF. DNA for the CDR3: TGTGCCAGCAGTGAAGTCCTAGCGGGGGGCACAGATACGCAGTATTTT.

The chain employs TRBV28 and TRBJ2-6; no clear D gene. This CDR3 is 15 amino acids long. Germline V lookup: CDR1 MDHEN, CDR2 SYDVKM. V gave up 7 bases and J gave up 0 bases, with 10 bases separating them. CDR3 sequence reads: CASTSPSSGANVLTF. DNA for the CDR3: TGTGCCAGCACCTCGCCGAGCTCTGGGGCCAACGTCCTGACTTTC.

V usage is TRBV6-6 and J usage is TRBJ2-1; tentatively, D is TRBD1 (5 bases). The V gene's germline CDR1 is MNHNY and CDR2 SVGAGI (reference sequence). CDR3 length: 13 amino acids. Trimming cost V 6 bases and J 4 bases, with 10 bases left between them. The CDR3 reads CASSRDRYNEQFF. The CDR3 nucleotides read TGTGCCAGCAGCAGAGACAGATACAATGAGCAGTTCTTC.

About this clone itself: Other DNA sequences in the sample encode the same CDR3. The chain couples TRBV19 to TRBJ2-7; maybe TRBD1 (5 bases). This CDR3 spans 13 amino acids. Trimming pared 5 bases from V and 3 bases from J, leaving 11 bases between. CDR1 LNHDA and CDR2 SQIVND come from the germline V gene (reference sequence). CDR3 DNA sequence: TGTGCCAGTAGTCTCGACAGTAACTACGAGCAGTACTTC. It specifies CASSLDSNYEQYF.

This rearrangement joins TRBV19 to TRBJ1-1; D gene uncertain. The V and J ends lost 2 bases and 4 bases respectively, with 11 bases between them. The CDR3 is 14 amino acids. In germline, CDR1 is LNHDA, CDR2 SQIVND (reference sequence). The CDR3 DNA reads as TGTGCCAGTAGTATATCCACACGGGGCACTGAAGCTTTCTTT. It specifies CASSISTRGTEAFF.